The following is a T cell receptor (beta chain) sequence with its context. Data came from immunoSEQ multiplex PCR; TCRdb stores just in-frame clones and leaves some out. The data hold approximately 200,000 clones, with under 90% observed a single time. This sample is drawn from a study of blood T cell repertoires in COVID-19. Living in roughly 23 US areas, the participants were between roughly 18 and 90 years of age. Germline V CDR1 and CDR2: SEHNR, FQNEAQ (reference sequence). The CDR3 runs to 15 residues. J was trimmed by 6 bases and V by 2 bases; bases with no gene match: 8. This TCR derives from a man aged 55 to 70 who had recovered from COVID-19. Sample: PBMCs or T cells enriched from blood (not recorded which). This chain joins TRBV7-9 and TRBJ1-2; 8 bases match TRBD1. DNA for the CDR3: TGTGCCAGCAGCTTAACGCGACAGGGGTTTCATGGCTACACCTTC. It codes for CASSLTRQGFHGYTF.